The TCR beta chain under discussion was sequenced for a study of CD8+ T cells in alopecia areata. CD4, CD8alpha, NKG2D, NKG2ACE and other markers guided sorting of pooled cutaneous lymph node cells. V was pared by 1 base and J by 1 base, with 6 bases between. Germline CDR1 reads NNHNN; CDR2 reads SYGAGS (reference sequence). The CDR3 consists of 14 residues. Notes on this clone: Germline and genes: mouse. The sequence runs out 4 residues before the end of the CDR3; the remainder is reconstructed from the germline J gene.

Once RNA had been extracted, it was reverse transcribed into cDNA to act as the sequencing template. Clones were sequenced by immunoSEQ multiplex PCR, and TCRdb holds only the in-frame ones, with some missing. The data show more than 250,000 clones, with none appearing a single time. The sample consisted of CD4+ T cells sorted from a lymph node. This chain joins TRBV13-2 and TRBJ2-1, with a possible D match to TRBD1 (6 bases). The source of this sequence is a C3H/HeJ mouse with alopecia areata. As its MHC haplotype, the strain has H2-k. CDR3 amino acids: CASGDQGNYAEQFF. CDR3 DNA (partial): TGTGCCAGCGGTGATCAGGGGAACTATGCT.